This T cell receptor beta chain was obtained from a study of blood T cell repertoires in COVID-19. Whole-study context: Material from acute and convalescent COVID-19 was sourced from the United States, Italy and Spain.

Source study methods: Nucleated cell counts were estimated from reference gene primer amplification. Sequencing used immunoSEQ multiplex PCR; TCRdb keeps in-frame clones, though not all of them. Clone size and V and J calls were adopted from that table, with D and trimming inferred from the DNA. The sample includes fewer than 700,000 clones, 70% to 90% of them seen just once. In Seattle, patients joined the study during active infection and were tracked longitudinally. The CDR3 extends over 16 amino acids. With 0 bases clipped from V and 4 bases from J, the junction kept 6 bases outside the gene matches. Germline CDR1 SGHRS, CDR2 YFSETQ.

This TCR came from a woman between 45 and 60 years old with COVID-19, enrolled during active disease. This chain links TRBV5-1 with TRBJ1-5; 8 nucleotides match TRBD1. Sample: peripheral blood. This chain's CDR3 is CASSLAPGGRNQPQHF. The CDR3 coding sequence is TGCGCCAGCAGCTTGGCCCCAGGGGGCCGAAATCAGCCCCAGCATTTT.